The 23 T cell receptor beta chains reported below all come from one sample, sequenced in a study of response to subunit inactivated influenza vaccine. TCRdb recomputed calls from the RT-PCR reads with MiXCR, one row per CDR3 protein. The sample yields about 300,000 distinct CDR3 sequences, around a fifth seen once. The material sequenced was PBMCs from blood, taken less than 22 months after vaccination. The receptor source for this set is a man between 50 and 75 years old who received an inactivated influenza vaccine.

CDR3 protein: CASSHAAGVTSLQPQHF. The DNA for the CDR3 is TGTGCCAGCAGTCACGCCGCCGGGGTAACGTCCCTTCAGCCCCAGCATTTT. J is TRBJ1-5 and V is TRBV28; D not resolved. The CDR3 has 17 amino acids. With 5 bases removed from V and 6 bases from J, the gap between germline ends came to 23 bases. Germline V CDR1 and CDR2: MDHEN, SYDVKM. Supplemented by reference TRBV28 and TRBJ1-5, the full variable domain reads DVKVTQSSRYLVKRTGEKVFLECVQDMDHENMFWYRQDPGLGLRLIYFSYDVKMKEKGDIPEGYSVSREKKERFSLILESASTNQTSMYLCASSHAAGVTSLQPQHFGDGTRLSIL.

This clonotype was seen more than once but under ten times. This rearrangement joins TRBV28 to TRBJ2-7; 11 bases are shared with TRBD2. Germline CDR1 is MDHEN and CDR2 is SYDVKM. The CDR3 is 17 residues long. Germline trimming cut 5 bases from V and 7 bases from J; bases unmatched to any gene: 16. The CDR3: CASSQSFLAGGRTEQYF. CDR3 in DNA: TGTGCCAGCAGTCAGTCTTTCCTAGCGGGAGGCAGAACAGAGCAGTACTTC.

This chain links TRBV4-2 with TRBJ2-3; 10 bases align to TRBD2. The CDR3 contains 22 residues. Germline V gene lookup returns CDR1 LGHNA and CDR2 YNFKEQ. V was pared by 5 bases and J by 2 bases, with 25 bases of the junction left unmatched. CDR3 nucleotide sequence: TGTGCCAGCAGCAAATATTACAGATTTGGGAGCGGGAGGGTAATCGCCACAGATACGCAGTATTTT. This codes for CASSKYYRFGSGRVIATDTQYF.

The J gene is TRBJ1-4, the V gene TRBV19, with D hard to call. Germline assignment: CDR1 LNHDA and CDR2 SQIVND (reference sequence). The CDR3 runs to 12 residues. Trimming removed 1 base from V and 7 bases from J, with 4 bases in between. CDR3 nucleotide sequence: TGTGCCAGTAGTATAGTTGGTGAAAAACTGTTTTTT. Its translation: CASSIVGEKLFF.

This clonotype was seen a few times. The rearrangement links TRBV6-5 to TRBJ1-2; D is uncertain. The CDR3 is 12 residues long. Germline loops: CDR1 MNHEY, CDR2 SVGAGI. The V end lost 7 bases, the J end lost 2 bases, and 8 bases lay between the germline ends. This chain's CDR3 is CASTSANYGYTF. The CDR3 DNA follows: TGTGCCAGCACCTCAGCAAACTATGGCTACACCTTC.

This clonotype was recorded a few times. The rearrangement uses TRBV29-1 and TRBJ1-1, with 9 positions matching TRBD1. J lost 5 bases, V lost 7 bases, and 8 bases had no gene match. CDR3 size: 13 residues. Germline-derived CDR1 and CDR2 are SQVTM and ANQGSEA. The CDR3 DNA reads TGCAGCGGGGGACAGGGACTGGGGACTGAAGCTTTCTTT. Its translation: CSGGQGLGTEAFF.

The chain joins TRBV23-1 to TRBJ1-5, with 8 bases fitting TRBD1. TRBV23-1 carries the ORF label, with uncertain function. The V gene end was trimmed by 4 bases and the J gene end by 5 bases; junction bases not matched to a gene: 10. The CDR3 totals 16 residues. In DNA form, the CDR3 reads TGCGCCAGCAGTCTCAAGACAGGGGCCCTTTATCAGCCCCAGCATTTT. Its translation: CASSLKTGALYQPQHF.

This clonotype was seen a few times. The chain is built from TRBV2 and TRBJ1-1; D not resolved. The V and J ends lost 2 bases and 7 bases respectively, with 14 bases between them. CDR3 length: 14 residues. CDR1 SNHLY and CDR2 FYNNEI come from the germline V gene. This CDR3 is CASSETWPEDEAFF. CDR3 nucleotides: TGTGCCAGCAGTGAAACGTGGCCTGAGGATGAAGCTTTCTTT.

In its sample, this clonotype was seen a few times. This rearrangement joins TRBV28 to TRBJ2-7, with a weak D call TRBD2 (5 bases). Germline V lookup: CDR1 MDHEN, CDR2 SYDVKM. CDR3 size: 15 residues. V lost 3 bases to trimming and J lost 0 bases, with 12 bases between them. The CDR3 is CASSLGRRSSYEQYF. CDR3 in DNA: TGTGCCAGCAGTTTGGGGAGACGGAGCTCCTACGAGCAGTACTTC.

This clonotype occurred a few times. The chain's CDR3 is CASSSAGSTEAFF. The CDR3 DNA reads as TGTGCCAGTAGTTCGGCAGGGTCCACTGAAGCTTTCTTT. The chain joins TRBV19 to TRBJ1-1; weak D call: TRBD1 (5 bases). Trimming took 5 bases from V and 4 from J, leaving 11 bases between them. The germline V gene has CDR1 LNHDA and CDR2 SQIVND (reference sequence). The CDR3 contains 13 residues. The full variable domain, completed using reference TRBV19 and TRBJ1-1, is DGGITQSPKYLFRKEGQNVTLSCEQNLNHDAMYWYRQDPGQGLRLIYYSQIVNDFQKGDIAEGYSVSREKKESFPLTVTSAQKNPTAFYLCASSSAGSTEAFFGQGTRLTVV.

The chain combines TRBV9 with TRBJ2-3; D tentatively fits TRBD1 or TRBD2 (6 bases each). This CDR3 spans 17 amino acids. The V gene lost 3 bases and the J gene lost 0 bases, with 17 bases spanning the gap. CDR1 is SGDLS and CDR2 is YYNGEE in the germline V gene. The CDR3 loop reads CASSEGGTVKSTDTQYF. DNA for the CDR3: TGTGCCAGCAGCGAGGGGGGAACAGTAAAAAGCACAGATACGCAGTATTTT.

The chain uses TRBV6-1 and TRBJ2-7; 12 bases align to TRBD2. Trimming cost V 5 bases and J 4 bases; bases outside gene matches: 3. Germline V lookup: CDR1 MNHNS, CDR2 SASEGT. This CDR3 is built from 14 residues. DNA of the CDR3: TGTGCCAGCAGTACCCTAGCGGGAGGGTACGAGCAGTACTTC. This translates into CASSTLAGGYEQYF.

This clonotype was seen a few times. This CDR3 reads CASSFEARNYGYTF. In DNA form, the CDR3 reads TGTGCCAGCAGTTTCGAGGCCCGCAACTATGGCTACACCTTC. V usage is TRBV12-3 or TRBV12-4 and J usage is TRBJ1-2, with unresolved D. The CDR3 runs to 14 residues. Trimming took 3 bases from V and 2 from J, leaving 10 bases between them.

This clonotype was seen only a few times. The CDR3 nucleotides are TGTGCCAGCAGCTTATCAGGGGCCGGCGTTTCTGGAAACACCATATATTTT. The encoded protein is CASSLSGAGVSGNTIYF. J is TRBJ1-3 and V is TRBV7-9; TRBD1 is a possible D gene (6 bases). CDR3 length: 17 residues. Germline values: CDR1 SEHNR, CDR2 FQNEAQ (reference sequence). The ends were cut back, 2 bases at V and 1 base at J, with 15 bases in the middle.

This clonotype was detected a few times. The rearrangement joins TRBV29-1 to TRBJ2-1; D gene uncertain. Germline V CDR1 and CDR2: SQVTM, ANQGSEA. The CDR3 is made up of 14 amino acids. Trimming left V 4 bases short and J 9 bases short, with 19 bases between. CDR3 nucleotides: TGCAGCGTTGCCCCATCATCGCGACCATCTGAGCAGTTCTTC. This sequence encodes CSVAPSSRPSEQFF.

V and J are TRBV20-1 and TRBJ2-2, with D perhaps matching TRBD1 (6 bases). Germline lookup yields CDR1 DFQATT and CDR2 SNEGSKA (reference sequence). This CDR3 has 11 residues. V was clipped by 6 bases and J by 6 bases, with 8 bases between them. As DNA, the CDR3 is TGCAGTGCCGACAGGCCCGGGGAGCTGTTTTTT. It is translated as CSADRPGELFF.

The CDR3 here is CASTLTPAGANNEQFF. DNA for the CDR3: TGTGCCAGCACCTTGACCCCAGCGGGAGCCAACAATGAGCAGTTCTTC. The genes are TRBV27 and TRBJ2-1; TRBD2 aligns across 8 bases. J was trimmed by 5 bases and V by 7 bases; bases with no gene match: 13. This CDR3 is 16 amino acids long. Germline CDR1 MNHEY, CDR2 SMNVEV (reference sequence).

This clonotype showed up just a few times. J is TRBJ1-1 and V is TRBV6-2 or TRBV6-3; D is ambiguous. Trimming removed 7 bases at V and 1 base at J, with 4 bases between. This CDR3 is built from 11 residues. The germline V gene has CDR1 MNHEY and CDR2 SVGEGT. CDR3 protein: CASNRNTEAFF. The CDR3 coding sequence is TGTGCCAGCAACAGGAACACTGAAGCTTTCTTT.

The chain uses TRBV7-3 and TRBJ2-5, with no clear D. Trimming removed 5 bases from V and 5 bases from J, with 12 bases in between. The CDR3 is made up of 13 amino acids. The germline V gene encodes CDR1 SGHTA and CDR2 FQGTGA. Here the CDR3 DNA reads TGTGCCAGCAGCCTGAGCGTGGGGGAGACCCAGTACTTC. Protein sequence: CASSLSVGETQYF. The full variable domain, with the rest looked up from reference TRBV7-3 and TRBJ2-5, is GAGVSQTPSNKVTEKGKYVELRCDPISGHTALYWYRQSLGQGPEFLIYFQGTGAADDSGLPNDRFFAVRPEGSVSTLKIQRTERGDSAVYLCASSLSVGETQYFGPGTRLLVL.

This chain connects TRBV5-1 to TRBJ2-7; D might be TRBD2 (6 bases). V lost 4 bases and J 6 bases, leaving 14 bases between the germline ends. This CDR3 is 13 amino acids long. Per germline, CDR1 SGHRS and CDR2 YFSETQ. The CDR3 is CASSPTSSTEQYF. As DNA, the CDR3 is TGCGCCAGCAGCCCGACTAGTTCTACCGAGCAGTACTTC.

The gene calls are TRBV4-1 and TRBJ2-1; 12 bases match TRBD1. The CDR3 is 15 residues long. Trimming removed 2 bases from V and 9 bases from J; junction bases left unmatched: 5. The germline V gene encodes CDR1 MGHRA and CDR2 YSYEKL. The DNA of the CDR3 is TGCGCCAGCAGCCAAACCGGGACAGGGGGCACTGAGCAGTTCTTC. Amino acid sequence: CASSQTGTGGTEQFF.

The rearrangement uses TRBV12-3 or TRBV12-4 and TRBJ2-1; D is undetermined. The CDR3 extends over 12 amino acids. Between the trimmed V and J ends, which lost 6 bases and 14 bases, there was a span of 17 bases. CDR3 nucleotides: TGTGCCAGCAGCTTGGCGCGCTGGCCGGAGTTCTTC. Translated: CASSLARWPEFF.

V is TRBV4-3 and J is TRBJ2-3; tentatively, D is TRBD2 (6 bases). The V gene's germline CDR1 is LGHNA and CDR2 YSLEER. Trimming took off 4 bases at V and 6 bases at J, with 17 bases between the two ends. The CDR3 totals 15 residues. In DNA form, the CDR3 reads TGCGCCAGCAGCCGACACCGGGAGAGGGTGGATACGCAGTATTTT. Its translation is CASSRHRERVDTQYF.